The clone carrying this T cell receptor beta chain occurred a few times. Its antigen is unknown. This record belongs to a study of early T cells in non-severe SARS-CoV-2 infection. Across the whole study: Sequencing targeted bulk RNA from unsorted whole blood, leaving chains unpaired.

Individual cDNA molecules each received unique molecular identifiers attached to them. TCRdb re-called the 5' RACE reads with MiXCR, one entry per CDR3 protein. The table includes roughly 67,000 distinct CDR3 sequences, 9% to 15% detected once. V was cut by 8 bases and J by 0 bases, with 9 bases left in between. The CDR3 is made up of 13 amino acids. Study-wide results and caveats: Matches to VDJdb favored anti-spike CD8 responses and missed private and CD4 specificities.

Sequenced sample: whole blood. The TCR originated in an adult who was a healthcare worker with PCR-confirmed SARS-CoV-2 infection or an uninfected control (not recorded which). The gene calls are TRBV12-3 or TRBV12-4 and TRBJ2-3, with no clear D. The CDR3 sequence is CASGNTSTDTQYF. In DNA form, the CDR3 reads TGTGCCAGCGGCAATACTAGCACAGATACGCAGTATTTT.